Listed below are T cell receptor beta chains from one sample, sequenced in a study of blood T cell repertoires in COVID-19. Only in-frame clones appear in the TCRdb table, and some are missing; sequencing was by immunoSEQ multiplex PCR. The table records approximately 300,000 clones, 75% to 90% of them present only once. Source material: PBMCs or T cells enriched from blood (not recorded which). These receptors were collected from a man aged 60 to 69 who had recovered from COVID-19. CDR3s include the opening cysteine and the closing phenylalanine or tryptophan. Each record gives: CDR3 DNA, CDR3 protein, J gene, clone size, V gene, D gene. The D gene is left open where the match is weak. Where a row states a size, it is once, few, many or the class of an expanded clone; other rows omit it.

TGTGCCAGCAGCATCGGAACAGTGAACACTGAAGCTTTCTTT | CASSIGTVNTEAFF | TRBJ1-1 | - | TRBV27 | -
TGTGCTAGTGGTCATTGGACAGGGCGAGTCTTGGCCAAAAACATTCAGTACTTC | CASGHWTGRVLAKNIQYF | TRBJ2-4 | - | TRBV12-5 | TRBD1
TGCGCCAGCAGCCAAGACCCCGGGACAGGGGGGTTGGGCTACACCTTC | CASSQDPGTGGLGYTF | TRBJ1-2 | - | TRBV4-1 | TRBD1
TGTGCCAGCGAGAGGCAGGGGGCAGCATACAATGAGCAGTTCTTC | CASERQGAAYNEQFF | TRBJ2-1 | - | TRBV25-1 | TRBD1
TGTGGACGCCAAGGGACAGGGGATCCGGGCTACACCTTC | CGRQGTGDPGYTF | TRBJ1-2 | - | TRBV30 | TRBD1
TGTGCCAGAAGCTTGAACGGACTAGCGGGAGGGGGGACTACCTACGAGCAGTACTTC | CARSLNGLAGGGTTYEQYF | TRBJ2-7 | - | TRBV5-3 | TRBD2
TGCGCCAGCAGCTTGGCACAGGGGGTTGGTGAAAAACTGTTTTTT | CASSLAQGVGEKLFF | TRBJ1-4 | - | TRBV5-1 | TRBD1
TGTGCCAGCAGTTCGACAGGGGGCTGGACTGAAGCTTTCTTT | CASSSTGGWTEAFF | TRBJ1-1 | few | TRBV6-1 | TRBD1
TGCGCCAGCAGCTTGCAGCGGGGAGGGGAGCAGTTCTTC | CASSLQRGGEQFF | TRBJ2-1 | - | TRBV5-1 | TRBD2
TGTGCCAGCAGCTTAGCGACGCTAGCCAGCTACGAGCAGTACTTC | CASSLATLASYEQYF | TRBJ2-7 | - | TRBV7-2 | -
TGTGCCAGCAGCCGACTAGCGGGAGGGCCCGGAAAGACCCAGTACTTC | CASSRLAGGPGKTQYF | TRBJ2-5 | - | TRBV7-9 | TRBD2